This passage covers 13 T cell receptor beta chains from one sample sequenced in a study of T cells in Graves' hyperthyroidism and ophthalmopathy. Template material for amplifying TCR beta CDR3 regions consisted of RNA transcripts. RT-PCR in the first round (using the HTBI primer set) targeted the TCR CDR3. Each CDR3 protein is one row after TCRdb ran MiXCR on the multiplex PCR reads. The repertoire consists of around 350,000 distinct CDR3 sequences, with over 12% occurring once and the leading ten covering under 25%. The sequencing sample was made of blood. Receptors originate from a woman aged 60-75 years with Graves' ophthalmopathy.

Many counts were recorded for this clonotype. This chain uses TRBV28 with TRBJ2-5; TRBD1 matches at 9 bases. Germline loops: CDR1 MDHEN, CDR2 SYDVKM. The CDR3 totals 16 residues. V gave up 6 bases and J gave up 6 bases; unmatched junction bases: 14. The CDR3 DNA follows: TGTGCCAGCAGCCCCTATTCCGGGACAGGGTCCCAGACCCAGTACTTC. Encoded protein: CASSPYSGTGSQTQYF.

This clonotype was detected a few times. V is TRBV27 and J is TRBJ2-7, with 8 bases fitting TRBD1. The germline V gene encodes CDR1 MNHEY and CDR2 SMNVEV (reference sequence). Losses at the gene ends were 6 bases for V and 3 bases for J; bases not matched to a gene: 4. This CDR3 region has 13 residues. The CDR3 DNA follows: TGTGCCAGCAGACCGGACAGGGACTACGAGCAGTACTTC. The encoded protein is CASRPDRDYEQYF.

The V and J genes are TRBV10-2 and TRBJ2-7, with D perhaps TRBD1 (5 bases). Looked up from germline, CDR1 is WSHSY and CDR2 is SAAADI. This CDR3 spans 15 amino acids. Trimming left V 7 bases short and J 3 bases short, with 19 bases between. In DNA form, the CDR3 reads TGCGCCAGCACCACGTCAGCAGGGTTTGGCTACGAGCAGTACTTC. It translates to CASTTSAGFGYEQYF.

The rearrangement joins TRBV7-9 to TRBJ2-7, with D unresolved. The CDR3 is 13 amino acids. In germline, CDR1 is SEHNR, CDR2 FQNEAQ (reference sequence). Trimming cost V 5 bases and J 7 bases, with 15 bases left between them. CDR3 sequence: CASSMEGLAEQYF. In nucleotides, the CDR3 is TGTGCCAGCAGCATGGAAGGTTTGGCTGAGCAGTACTTC.

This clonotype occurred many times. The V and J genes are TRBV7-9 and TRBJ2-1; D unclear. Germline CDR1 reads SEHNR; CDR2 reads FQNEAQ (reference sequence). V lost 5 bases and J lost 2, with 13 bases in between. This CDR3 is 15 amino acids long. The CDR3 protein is CASSPDQMTYNEQFF. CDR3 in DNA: TGTGCCAGCAGCCCGGACCAGATGACCTACAATGAGCAGTTCTTC.

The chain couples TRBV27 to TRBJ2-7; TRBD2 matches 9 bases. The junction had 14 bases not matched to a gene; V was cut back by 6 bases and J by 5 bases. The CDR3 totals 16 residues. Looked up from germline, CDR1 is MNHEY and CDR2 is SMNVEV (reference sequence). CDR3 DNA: TGTGCCAGCAGCTTTTTAGCGGGGGCGGGTATGGACGAGCAGTACTTC. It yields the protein CASSFLAGAGMDEQYF.

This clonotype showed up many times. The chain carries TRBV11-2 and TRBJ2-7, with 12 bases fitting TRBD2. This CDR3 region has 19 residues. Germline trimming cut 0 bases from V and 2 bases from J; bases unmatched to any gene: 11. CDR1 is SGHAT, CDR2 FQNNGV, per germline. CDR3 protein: CASSLDASGRAFRPYEQYF. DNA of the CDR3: TGTGCCAGCAGCTTAGATGCTAGCGGGAGGGCCTTTAGGCCCTACGAGCAGTACTTC.

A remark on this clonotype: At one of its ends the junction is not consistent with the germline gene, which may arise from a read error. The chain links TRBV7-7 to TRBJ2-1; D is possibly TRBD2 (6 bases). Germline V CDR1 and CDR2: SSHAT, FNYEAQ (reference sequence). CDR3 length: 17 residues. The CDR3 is CASSSSTGSPSLNEQFF. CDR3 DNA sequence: TGTGCTAGCAGCTCTAGTACCGGGAGCCCCTCGCTTAATGAGCAGTTCTTC.

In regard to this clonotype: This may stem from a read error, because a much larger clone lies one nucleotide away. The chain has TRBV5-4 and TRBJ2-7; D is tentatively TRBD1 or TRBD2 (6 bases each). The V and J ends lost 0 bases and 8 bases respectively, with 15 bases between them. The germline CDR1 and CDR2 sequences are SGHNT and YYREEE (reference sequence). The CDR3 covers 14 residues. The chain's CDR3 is CASSLERGVHKQYF. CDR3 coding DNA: TGTGCCAGCAGCTTGGAGAGGGGGGTCCACAAGCAGTACTTC.

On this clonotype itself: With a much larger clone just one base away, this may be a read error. In DNA form, the CDR3 reads TGTGCCAGCAGAGACAGGGGGGATGGCTACACCTTC. Protein sequence: CASRDRGDGYTF. The rearrangement joins TRBV28 to TRBJ1-2, with TRBD1 matching 9 bases. The ends lost 6 bases at V and 6 bases at J; junction bases unmatched: 2. The CDR3 loop spans 12 amino acids. Germline CDR1 reads MDHEN; CDR2 reads SYDVKM.

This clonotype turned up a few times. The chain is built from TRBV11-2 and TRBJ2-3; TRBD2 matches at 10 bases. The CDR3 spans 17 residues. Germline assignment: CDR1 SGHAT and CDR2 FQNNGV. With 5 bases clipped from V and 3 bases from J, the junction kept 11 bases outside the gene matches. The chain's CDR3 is CASSQSLAGDWTDTQYF. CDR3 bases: TGTGCCAGCAGCCAATCTCTAGCGGGAGATTGGACAGATACGCAGTATTTT.

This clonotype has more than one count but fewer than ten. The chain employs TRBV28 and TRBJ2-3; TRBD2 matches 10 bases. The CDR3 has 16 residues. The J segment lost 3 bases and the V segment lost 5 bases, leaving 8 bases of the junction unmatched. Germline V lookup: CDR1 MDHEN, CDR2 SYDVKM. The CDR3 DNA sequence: TGTGCCAGCAGTGTGGGACTAGCGCGGATGACAGATACGCAGTATTTT. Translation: CASSVGLARMTDTQYF.

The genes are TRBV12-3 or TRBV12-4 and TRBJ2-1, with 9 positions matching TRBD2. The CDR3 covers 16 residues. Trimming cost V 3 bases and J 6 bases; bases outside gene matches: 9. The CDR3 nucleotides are TGTGCCAGCAGTTTGAGAGTAGCGGGAGTAGGCAATGAGCAGTTCTTC. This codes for CASSLRVAGVGNEQFF.